Listed below are T cell receptor beta chains from one sample, sequenced in a study of breast tumors, draining lymph nodes, adjacent tissues. TCRdb reprocessed the multiplex PCR reads with MiXCR, giving one entry per CDR3 protein. The repertoire has 140,000 or so distinct CDR3 sequences, approximately 30% of them found once; the top ten carry about 2.5%. Specimen: axillary lymph node tissue. The receptors come from a female donor with breast cancer. Some clones in this sample may be carry-over from other donors' samples. Each CDR3 is given without its conserved first and last residue. The size of a clone is reported for some rows only, either as once, few or many, or as a class for expanded clones.

abundance: many
v_gene: TRBV6-2/TRBV6-3
CDR3aa: ASSYGGRQVEKLF

abundance: many
v_gene: TRBV7-9
CDR3aa: ASSSNRGPRDGYT

abundance: many
v_gene: TRBV20-1
CDR3aa: SARLSTGSYNEQF

abundance: -
v_gene: TRBV7-9
CDR3aa: ASSLGRGGVQEAQY

abundance: many
v_gene: TRBV27
CDR3aa: ASSLWGRHPYGYT

abundance: many
v_gene: TRBV6-4
CDR3aa: ASSDAAGNNYGYT

abundance: -
v_gene: TRBV12-3/TRBV12-4
CDR3aa: ASSDPDRVRPEAF

abundance: -
v_gene: TRBV12-5
CDR3aa: ASGLVLGNTIY

abundance: -
v_gene: TRBV19
CDR3aa: ASSMPGGQETQY

abundance: -
v_gene: TRBV7-2
CDR3aa: ASSLGEGLAGETQY

abundance: few
v_gene: TRBV4-2
CDR3aa: ASSQDHGAF

abundance: -
v_gene: TRBV2
CDR3aa: ASSGVGQGVSGSYNSPLH

abundance: -
v_gene: TRBV2
CDR3aa: ASRRGIYGYT

abundance: many
v_gene: TRBV2
CDR3aa: ASSEGVEFYGYT